This is a list of T cell receptor beta chains from one sample in a study of shared clonotypes between healthy human individuals. Here immunoSEQ multiplex PCR was the method, and the copy in TCRdb shows in-frame clones only, minus some. In the table there are roughly 2.2 million clones, about 92% of which are singletons. Sample: naive CD4+ T cells from PBMCs. The source of these receptors is a man between 18 and 29 years old in good health. Some clones in this sample may be carry-over from other donors' samples. Each CDR3 is given with its conserved first and last residue. The order of the fields is CDR3 protein, CDR3 DNA, clone size, D gene, V gene, J gene. A D gene is named only where the DNA matches it firmly. Clone size, where shown, is once, few, many, or a class for clones that have expanded.

CDR3: CASSSDGKNTEAFF; DNA: TGCGCCAGCAGCTCGGACGGGAAGAACACTGAAGCTTTCTTT; size: NA; D: NA; V: TRBV5-1; J: TRBJ1-1
CDR3: CASSLDNEQFF; DNA: TGTGCCAGCAGCCTGGACAATGAGCAGTTCTTC; size: NA; D: NA; V: TRBV14; J: TRBJ2-1
CDR3: CASSIRRQGLNTEAFF; DNA: TGTGCCAGTAGTATCCGGAGACAGGGCTTGAACACTGAAGCTTTCTTT; size: NA; D: TRBD1; V: TRBV19; J: TRBJ1-1
CDR3: CASGDTVNTEAFF; DNA: TGTGCCAGTGGTGACACCGTGAACACTGAAGCTTTCTTT; size: NA; D: NA; V: TRBV19; J: TRBJ1-1
CDR3: CASSSYRRTSTDTQYF; DNA: TGTGCCAGCAGTTCATACAGGAGAACTAGCACAGATACGCAGTATTTT; size: NA; D: NA; V: TRBV27; J: TRBJ2-3
CDR3: CASSSERAADTQYF; DNA: TGTGCCAGCAGCTCCGAGCGGGCGGCAGATACGCAGTATTTT; size: once; D: NA; V: TRBV7-2; J: TRBJ2-3
CDR3: CASSSGRPSYNEQFF; DNA: TGCGCCAGCAGCTCCGGAAGGCCCTCCTACAATGAGCAGTTCTTC; size: NA; D: NA; V: TRBV5-1; J: TRBJ2-1
CDR3: CAIRTGLAVYNEQFF; DNA: TGTGCCATCAGGACGGGACTAGCGGTCTACAATGAGCAGTTCTTC; size: NA; D: TRBD2; V: TRBV10-3; J: TRBJ2-1
CDR3: CASSLGAGRNTGELFF; DNA: TGCGCCAGCAGCTTGGGCGCAGGGAGGAACACCGGGGAGCTGTTTTTT; size: NA; D: NA; V: TRBV5-1; J: TRBJ2-2
CDR3: CASSVYIDQPQHF; DNA: TGTGCCAGCTCAGTTTATATCGATCAGCCCCAGCATTTT; size: NA; D: NA; V: TRBV18; J: TRBJ1-5
CDR3: CASSSVTGYEQYF; DNA: TGTGCCAGCAGCTCCGTGACAGGCTACGAGCAGTACTTC; size: NA; D: NA; V: TRBV7-6; J: TRBJ2-7
CDR3: CASSLGSGPSDF; DNA: TGTGCCAGCAGCTTGGGCTCAGGGCCATCCGATTTC; size: NA; D: NA; V: TRBV5-4; J: TRBJ1-2
CDR3: CASSVTGQGYGYTF; DNA: TGTGCCAGCAGCGTAACGGGACAGGGTTATGGCTACACCTTC; size: NA; D: TRBD1; V: TRBV9; J: TRBJ1-2
CDR3: CASRWRESGEQFF; DNA: TGTGCCAGCAGGTGGCGGGAGTCGGGTGAGCAGTTCTTC; size: NA; D: TRBD2; V: TRBV6-4; J: TRBJ2-1
CDR3: CASSSLPASGSFKLFF; DNA: TGTGCCAGCAGTTCTTTACCCGCCAGTGGTTCGTTTAAACTGTTTTTT; size: NA; D: NA; V: TRBV6-5; J: TRBJ1-4
CDR3: CSVDRAQETQYF; DNA: TGCAGCGTTGACAGGGCCCAAGAGACCCAGTACTTC; size: NA; D: NA; V: TRBV29-1; J: TRBJ2-5
CDR3: CASGTWGDTQYF; DNA: TGTGCTAGTGGGACGTGGGGAGATACGCAGTATTTT; size: NA; D: NA; V: TRBV12-5; J: TRBJ2-3
CDR3: CASSLKLSGNTEAFF; DNA: TGTGCCAGCAGCTTGAAATTGTCGGGGAACACTGAAGCTTTCTTT; size: once; D: NA; V: TRBV5-4; J: TRBJ1-1
CDR3: CATSRDQGMNTEAFF; DNA: TGTGCCACCAGCAGAGATCAGGGAATGAACACTGAAGCTTTCTTT; size: NA; D: NA; V: TRBV15; J: TRBJ1-1
CDR3: CACLGQANTGELFF; DNA: TGTGCCTGCCTGGGACAGGCTAACACCGGGGAGCTGTTTTTT; size: NA; D: TRBD1; V: TRBV30; J: TRBJ2-2
CDR3: CASSPLITGQGASNQPQHF; DNA: TGCGCCAGCAGTCCTCTTATCACGGGACAGGGGGCTAGCAATCAGCCCCAGCATTTT; size: NA; D: TRBD1; V: TRBV10-2; J: TRBJ1-5
CDR3: CASSTGRRGLAVLYF; DNA: TGTGCCAGCAGTACCGGAAGACGGGGACTAGCGGTGCTGTACTTC; size: once; D: TRBD2; V: TRBV6-1; J: TRBJ2-4
CDR3: CASRSATGQNTEAFF; DNA: TGTGCCAGCAGGTCGGCTACAGGGCAGAACACTGAAGCTTTCTTT; size: NA; D: NA; V: TRBV6-6; J: TRBJ1-1
CDR3: CASSKDREGGPQHF; DNA: TGTGCCAGCAGCAAAGACAGGGAGGGCGGGCCCCAGCATTTT; size: NA; D: TRBD1; V: TRBV2; J: TRBJ1-5
CDR3: CASSEGGDFPEQYF; DNA: TGTGCCAGCAGTGAAGGGGGGGACTTTCCAGAGCAGTACTTC; size: NA; D: NA; V: TRBV6-1; J: TRBJ2-7
CDR3: CASSLLAGDDEQYF; DNA: TGTGCCAGCAGCTTACTGGCGGGAGATGACGAGCAGTACTTC; size: NA; D: TRBD2; V: TRBV7-3; J: TRBJ2-7
CDR3: CASSLGGDTEAFF; DNA: TGTGCCAGCAGTTTAGGGGGCGACACTGAAGCTTTCTTT; size: NA; D: NA; V: TRBV27; J: TRBJ1-1
CDR3: CASSSLVGLVNEQFF; DNA: TGTGCCAGCAGCTCCCTTGTCGGACTAGTGAATGAGCAGTTCTTC; size: NA; D: TRBD2; V: TRBV11-2; J: TRBJ2-1
CDR3: CASSRRVAGADTQYF; DNA: TGTGCCAGCTCCCGACGGGTAGCGGGAGCAGATACGCAGTATTTT; size: NA; D: TRBD2; V: TRBV18; J: TRBJ2-3
CDR3: CASSSSRGATSYEQYF; DNA: TGCGCCAGCAGCTCAAGCAGGGGTGCGACCTCCTACGAGCAGTACTTC; size: NA; D: NA; V: TRBV4-1; J: TRBJ2-7
CDR3: CASSTGTSGSTDTQYF; DNA: TGCGCCAGCAGCACCGGGACTAGCGGGAGCACAGATACGCAGTATTTT; size: few; D: TRBD2; V: TRBV5-1; J: TRBJ2-3
CDR3: CASSITRDRQETQYF; DNA: TGTGCCAGCAGCATAACCCGGGACCGCCAAGAGACCCAGTACTTC; size: NA; D: NA; V: TRBV7-9; J: TRBJ2-5
CDR3: CASSEPATKAFF; DNA: TGTGCCAGCAGTGAACCCGCGACCAAGGCGTTTTTT; size: NA; D: NA; V: TRBV25-1; J: TRBJ1-1
CDR3: CASSSLAGAYNEQFF; DNA: TGTGCCAGCAGCTCACTAGCGGGAGCCTACAATGAGCAGTTCTTC; size: once; D: TRBD2; V: TRBV28; J: TRBJ2-1
CDR3: CASSIDLRRREKLFF; DNA: TGTGCCAGTAGTATAGATCTCCGGAGGAGAGAAAAACTGTTTTTT; size: once; D: NA; V: TRBV19; J: TRBJ1-4
CDR3: CASSQDLGTSTQYF; DNA: TGTGCCAGCAGCCAAGATCTGGGCACCAGTACGCAGTATTTT; size: once; D: NA; V: TRBV4-2; J: TRBJ2-3
CDR3: CASSDSGGNEAFF; DNA: TGTGCCAGCAGTGACTCGGGAGGAAACGAAGCTTTCTTT; size: NA; D: NA; V: TRBV6-5; J: TRBJ1-1
CDR3: CASSLATGRTEAFF; DNA: TGTGCCAGCAGCTTAGCTACAGGGCGGACTGAAGCTTTCTTT; size: NA; D: NA; V: TRBV7-6; J: TRBJ1-1
CDR3: CASSRGFAYEQYF; DNA: TGTGCCAGCAGCCGTGGGTTCGCCTACGAGCAGTACTTC; size: NA; D: NA; V: TRBV7-3; J: TRBJ2-7
CDR3: CASSPRGTTNEKLFF; DNA: TGTGCCAGCTCACCGAGGGGAACAACTAATGAAAAACTGTTTTTT; size: NA; D: NA; V: TRBV18; J: TRBJ1-4
CDR3: CASSLVWREETQYF; DNA: TGTGCCAGCAGCTTAGTCTGGCGAGAAGAGACCCAGTACTTC; size: NA; D: NA; V: TRBV7-2; J: TRBJ2-5
CDR3: CASSETGSNYGYTF; DNA: TGTGCCAGCAGTGAAACGGGCTCTAACTATGGCTACACCTTC; size: NA; D: NA; V: TRBV25-1; J: TRBJ1-2
CDR3: CASSLAGTENQPQHF; DNA: TGCGCCAGCAGCTTGGCCGGCACAGAAAATCAGCCCCAGCATTTT; size: NA; D: NA; V: TRBV5-1; J: TRBJ1-5
CDR3: CASSEGYSNQPQHF; DNA: TGCGCCAGCAGTGAGGGGTATAGCAATCAGCCCCAGCATTTT; size: NA; D: NA; V: TRBV10-2; J: TRBJ1-5
CDR3: CASTDTSSGNTIYF; DNA: TGCGCCAGCACTGACACCTCCTCTGGAAACACCATATATTTT; size: NA; D: NA; V: TRBV5-1; J: TRBJ1-3